A single sample gave rise to the 22 T cell receptor beta chains below, sequenced in a study of shared clonotypes between healthy human individuals. Sequencing was performed with immunoSEQ multiplex PCR; in TCRdb, only in-frame clones are kept and a portion is missing. The sample lists about 700,000 clones, under 80% occurring once. Material: memory CD4+ T cells sorted from blood. Subset given: CD45RA-negative fraction. These receptors were obtained from a woman aged 25 to 39 in good health.

The table lists this clone with a few counts. The J gene is TRBJ1-3, the V gene TRBV5-5, with no clear D. CDR1 is SGHKS, CDR2 YYEKEE, per germline (reference sequence). The CDR3 sequence is 13 residues long. V lost 0 bases and J lost 6, with 7 bases in between. CDR3 loop: CASSLDRKNTIYF. DNA for the CDR3: TGTGCCAGCAGCTTGGATCGGAAAAACACCATATATTTT.

The chain combines TRBV6-5 with TRBJ2-7; D gene uncertain. V lost 6 bases to trimming and J lost 4 bases, with 7 bases between them. Germline V CDR1 and CDR2: MNHEY, SVGAGI. This CDR3 comprises 11 residues. CDR3 sequence reads: CASSYKYEQYF. The DNA of the CDR3 is TGTGCCAGCAGCTACAAGTACGAGCAGTACTTC.

CDR3 coding DNA: TGCGCCAGCAGTGATGATAATGGCTACACCTTC. It is translated as CASSDDNGYTF. V is TRBV10-1 and J is TRBJ1-2; D is uncertain. From germline, CDR1 is WNHNN and CDR2 SYGVQD (reference sequence). This CDR3 spans 11 amino acids. V lost 3 bases, J lost 6 bases, and 5 bases lay in between.

In its sample, this clone was seen a few times. The chain has TRBV4-2 and TRBJ2-2, with 12 bases lining up with TRBD2. Germline trimming cut 4 bases from V and 7 bases from J; bases unmatched to any gene: 7. This CDR3 has 16 residues. In germline, CDR1 is LGHNA, CDR2 YNFKEQ. The CDR3 spells CASSRASGRGIGELFF. The CDR3 bases are TGTGCCAGCAGCCGGGCTAGCGGGAGGGGCATCGGGGAGCTGTTTTTT.

This clone appeared a single time. V gene TRBV4-2 combines with J gene TRBJ2-7; 8 bases map to TRBD2. This CDR3 contains 19 residues. The germline CDR1 and CDR2 sequences are LGHNA and YNFKEQ. Trimming removed 0 bases from V and 6 bases from J; junction bases left unmatched: 19. The CDR3 spells CASSQEGGGTRGMSGEQYF. The CDR3 nucleotides are TGTGCCAGCAGCCAAGAAGGTGGGGGGACTAGAGGTATGTCGGGCGAGCAGTACTTC.

V gene TRBV7-2 combines with J gene TRBJ2-7, with 11 nucleotides matching TRBD2. CDR3 length: 16 amino acids. J was trimmed by 6 bases and V by 2 bases; bases with no gene match: 9. In germline, CDR1 is SGHTA, CDR2 FQGNSA. CDR3 loop: CASSLQLAGATGEQYF. CDR3 nucleotides: TGTGCCAGCAGCTTACAACTAGCGGGAGCCACAGGCGAGCAGTACTTC.

The V and J genes are TRBV29-1 and TRBJ1-2; D perhaps matches TRBD1 (5 bases). The CDR3 sequence is 12 residues long. Trimming took 3 bases from V and 2 from J, leaving 7 bases between them. Per the germline V gene, CDR1 is SQVTM and CDR2 is ANQGSEA. The CDR3 sequence is CSVDRGNYGYTF. For the CDR3, the DNA is TGCAGCGTTGACCGGGGGAACTATGGCTACACCTTC.

The rearrangement links TRBV19 to TRBJ1-5; tentative D call: TRBD1 (5 bases). Germline lookup yields CDR1 LNHDA and CDR2 SQIVND (reference sequence). V lost 6 bases and J lost 0, with 27 bases in between. This CDR3 is built from 20 residues. CDR3 DNA: TGTGCCAGTAGCCCCGGCCGTTATTCGACAGCCACATATAGCAATCAGCCCCAGCATTTT. It specifies CASSPGRYSTATYSNQPQHF. Filled out from reference TRBV19 and TRBJ1-5, the complete variable domain reads DGGITQSPKYLFRKEGQNVTLSCEQNLNHDAMYWYRQDPGQGLRLIYYSQIVNDFQKGDIAEGYSVSREKKESFPLTVTSAQKNPTAFYLCASSPGRYSTATYSNQPQHFGDGTRLSIL.

The V and J genes are TRBV10-3 and TRBJ2-2; D might be TRBD2 (6 bases). V lost 0 bases and J lost 8, with 16 bases in between. The CDR3 sequence is 16 residues long. CDR1 ENHRY and CDR2 SYGVKD come from the germline V gene. The CDR3 sequence is CAISESGLPLSGELFF. For the CDR3, the DNA is TGTGCCATCAGTGAGTCGGGACTTCCTCTCAGTGGGGAGCTGTTTTTT.

The chain recombines TRBV7-9 with TRBJ2-3, with TRBD1 as a possible D gene (5 bases). This CDR3 is 14 amino acids long. V was pared by 1 base and J by 6 bases, with 11 bases between. Germline values: CDR1 SEHNR, CDR2 FQNEAQ (reference sequence). The CDR3 DNA reads TGTGCCAGCAGCTTAGGGATAGGGGCGGATACGCAGTATTTT. Protein: CASSLGIGADTQYF.

This chain connects TRBV4-2 to TRBJ1-2; D may be TRBD1 (6 bases). With 5 bases removed from V and 2 bases from J, the gap between germline ends came to 15 bases. The CDR3 has 15 residues. CDR1 and CDR2 (germline): LGHNA, YNFKEQ. Here the CDR3 DNA reads TGTGCCAGCAGCTTTACGACAGGTCAGAACTATGGCTACACCTTC. It is translated as CASSFTTGQNYGYTF.

As DNA, the CDR3 is TGTGCCAGCAGTGCCTTGTGGCTAGCGGGAGTAGGAGAGACCCAGTACTTC. Its translation: CASSALWLAGVGETQYF. The chain joins TRBV28 to TRBJ2-5; TRBD2 aligns across 10 bases. CDR1 is MDHEN, CDR2 SYDVKM, per germline. V dropped 5 bases and J dropped 4; count of bases not matched to a gene: 13. This CDR3 is 17 amino acids long.

The V call is TRBV18, the J call TRBJ2-3, with D unclear. The V gene's germline CDR1 is KGHSH and CDR2 LQKENI. V was trimmed by 0 bases and J by 2 bases, leaving 6 bases between them. The CDR3 loop spans 14 amino acids. CDR3: CASSPPTYTDTQYF. The CDR3 DNA follows: TGTGCCAGCTCACCACCGACTTACACAGATACGCAGTATTTT. The variable domain in full, completed from reference TRBV18 and TRBJ2-3, reads NAGVMQNPRHLVRRRGQEARLRCSPMKGHSHVYWYRQLPEEGLKFMVYLQKENIIDESGMPKERFSAEFPKEGPSILRIQQVVRGDSAAYFCASSPPTYTDTQYFGPGTRLTVL.

The CDR3: CASSEGVSSYNEQFF. In DNA form, the CDR3 reads TGTGCCAGCAGTGAAGGGGTAAGCTCCTACAATGAGCAGTTCTTC. This chain joins TRBV2 and TRBJ2-1; D is undetermined. Germline CDR1 and CDR2: SNHLY and FYNNEI. The V and J ends lost 1 base and 0 bases respectively, with 7 bases between them. This CDR3 contains 15 residues.

The rearrangement joins TRBV7-3 to TRBJ2-3; no clear D. Trimming took off 3 bases at V and 2 bases at J, with 6 bases between the two ends. Germline V gene data show CDR1 as SGHTA and CDR2 as FQGTGA. The CDR3 consists of 13 residues. CDR3 sequence (DNA): TGTGCCAGCAGCTTGGTACTCACAGATACGCAGTATTTT. Translating it yields CASSLVLTDTQYF.

This clone has only a few counts. The gene calls are TRBV7-6 and TRBJ2-6; maybe TRBD2 (6 bases). Between the trimmed V and J ends, which lost 1 base and 11 bases, there was a span of 15 bases. This CDR3 has 15 residues. Germline loops: CDR1 SGHVS, CDR2 FNYEAQ. The chain's CDR3 is CASSLEVRGKDVLTF. The CDR3 DNA follows: TGTGCCAGCAGCTTAGAGGTACGCGGGAAGGACGTCCTGACTTTC.

This clone was recorded many times. The genes are TRBV27 and TRBJ2-7, with D hard to call. The CDR3 length is 11 residues. V lost 4 bases and J lost 3, with 4 bases in between. CDR1 is MNHEY, CDR2 SMNVEV, per germline (reference sequence). The CDR3 spells CASSSNYEQYF. CDR3 coding DNA: TGTGCCAGCAGTTCTAACTACGAGCAGTACTTC.

The chain recombines TRBV19 with TRBJ2-5; 15 nucleotides agree with TRBD2. The V and J ends lost 0 bases and 4 bases, in that order; junction bases with no gene match: 9. Germline V gene lookup returns CDR1 LNHDA and CDR2 SQIVND (reference sequence). This CDR3 is built from 19 residues. In nucleotides, the CDR3 is TGTGCCAGTAGTATAGAACCGGGACTAGCGGGAGGATCCGTAGAGACCCAGTACTTC. Translated: CASSIEPGLAGGSVETQYF.

This chain links TRBV4-1 with TRBJ2-7; 8 nucleotides match TRBD2. V lost 2 bases, J lost 3 bases, and 15 bases stayed unmatched. The CDR3 consists of 18 residues. CDR1 and CDR2 from the germline V gene are MGHRA and YSYEKL. The CDR3 reads CASSQIDFLPSGYYEQYF. DNA for the CDR3: TGCGCCAGCAGCCAAATTGATTTTTTGCCTAGCGGGTACTACGAGCAGTACTTC.

The chain recombines TRBV30 with TRBJ1-5, with D uncertain. V was pared by 0 bases and J by 4 bases, with 10 bases between. The CDR3 runs to 14 residues. The germline V gene encodes CDR1 GTSNPN and CDR2 SVGIG (reference sequence). CDR3 region: CAWSVGSGNQPQHF. CDR3 coding DNA: TGTGCCTGGAGTGTAGGGTCGGGGAATCAGCCCCAGCATTTT.

V gene TRBV28 combines with J gene TRBJ2-5, with 8 bases identical to TRBD1. The J call may be mistaken, given a closer DNA end match to TRBJ2-7. The CDR3 has 14 residues. Looked up from germline, CDR1 is MDHEN and CDR2 is SYDVKM. The CDR3 nucleotides read TGTGCCAGCCATGGACAGGGACCTACCTACGAGCAGTACTTC. Amino acid sequence: CASHGQGPTYEQYF.

This chain connects TRBV21-1 to TRBJ2-3; TRBD2 is taken as the D call from the table, unchecked against the DNA. TRBV21-1 is listed as a pseudogene. This CDR3 is built from 20 residues. The CDR3 DNA reads as TGTGCCAGCAGCAAAGGGGCCGGGGGGTGCACCCCTCCGGTCATCCATACGCAGTATTTT. It specifies CASSKGAGGCTPPVIHTQYF.